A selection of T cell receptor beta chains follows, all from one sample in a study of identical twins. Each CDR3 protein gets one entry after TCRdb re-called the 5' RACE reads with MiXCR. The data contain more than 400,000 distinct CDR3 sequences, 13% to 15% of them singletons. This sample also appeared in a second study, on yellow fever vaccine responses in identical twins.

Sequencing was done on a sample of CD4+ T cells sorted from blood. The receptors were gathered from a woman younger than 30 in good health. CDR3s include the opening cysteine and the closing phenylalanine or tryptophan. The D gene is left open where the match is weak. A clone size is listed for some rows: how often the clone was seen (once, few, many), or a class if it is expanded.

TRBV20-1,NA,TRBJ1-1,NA,CSASFRAGTEAFF,TGCAGTGCTAGCTTCAGGGCGGGCACTGAAGCTTTCTTT
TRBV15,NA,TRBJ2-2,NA,CATSRGGNTGELFF,TGTGCCACCAGCAGAGGGGGGAACACCGGGGAGCTGTTTTTT
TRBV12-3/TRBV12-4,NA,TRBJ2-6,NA,CASSLDSLSANVLTF,TGTGCCAGCAGTTTGGACAGCCTTTCGGCCAACGTCCTGACTTTC
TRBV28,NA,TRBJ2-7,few,CASSSRQKQYF,TGTGCCAGCAGTTCGCGACAAAAGCAGTACTTC
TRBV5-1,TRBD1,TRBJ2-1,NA,CASSLGDSVYNEQFF,TGCGCCAGCAGCTTGGGGGACAGCGTCTACAATGAGCAGTTCTTC
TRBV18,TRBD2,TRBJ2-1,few,CASSPTTSGEYNEQFF,TGTGCCAGCTCACCGACCACTAGCGGGGAATACAATGAGCAGTTCTTC
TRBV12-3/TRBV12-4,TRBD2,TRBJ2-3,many,CASSPIRDYKYF,TGTGCCAGCAGCCCTATCCGGGACTATAAGTATTTT
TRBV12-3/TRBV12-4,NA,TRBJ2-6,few,CASSPGATGANVLTF,TGTGCCAGCAGTCCAGGGGCTACTGGGGCCAACGTCCTGACTTTC
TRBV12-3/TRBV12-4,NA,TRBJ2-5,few,CASSSPGGWETQYF,TGTGCCAGCAGTTCACCCGGGGGCTGGGAGACCCAGTACTTC
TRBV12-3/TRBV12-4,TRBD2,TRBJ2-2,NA,CASRSGVAGNTGELFF,TGTGCCAGCAGATCCGGGGTAGCGGGGAACACCGGGGAGCTGTTTTTT
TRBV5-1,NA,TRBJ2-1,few,CASSLSVSGTYNEQFF,TGCGCCAGCAGCTTGAGCGTTAGCGGAACATACAATGAGCAGTTCTTC
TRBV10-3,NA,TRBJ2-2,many,CAISNTGELFF,TGTGCCATTTCGAACACCGGGGAGCTGTTTTTT
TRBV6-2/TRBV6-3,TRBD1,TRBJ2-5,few,CASSTGTAHQETQYF,TGTGCCAGCAGTACCGGGACAGCCCACCAAGAGACCCAGTACTTC
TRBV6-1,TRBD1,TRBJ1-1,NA,CASSTSITPGQPNTEAFF,TGTGCCAGCAGTACCTCAATCACTCCGGGACAGCCGAACACTGAAGCTTTCTTT
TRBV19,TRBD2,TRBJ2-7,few,CASSIGSGTSYFEQYF,TGTGCCAGTAGTATAGGATCCGGGACTAGTTATTTCGAGCAGTACTTC
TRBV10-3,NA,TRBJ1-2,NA,CAISESGGLTYGYTF,TGTGCCATCAGTGAGTCAGGGGGGCTGACCTATGGCTACACCTTC
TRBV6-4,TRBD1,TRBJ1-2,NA,CASSDGGGWGYTF,TGTGCCAGCAGTGACGGAGGGGGCTGGGGCTACACCTTC
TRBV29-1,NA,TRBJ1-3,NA,CSVVASGNTIYF,TGCAGCGTTGTGGCCTCCGGAAACACCATATATTTT
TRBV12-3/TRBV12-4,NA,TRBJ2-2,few,CASSFIVPTGELFF,TGTGCCAGCAGTTTTATAGTCCCCACCGGGGAGCTGTTTTTT
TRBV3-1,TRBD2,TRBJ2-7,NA,CASSQGGTSVYEQYF,TGTGCCAGCAGCCAGGGGGGGACTAGCGTCTACGAGCAGTACTTC
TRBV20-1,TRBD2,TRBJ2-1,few,CSAPGLVYNEQFF,TGCAGTGCCCCCGGACTAGTCTACAATGAGCAGTTCTTC
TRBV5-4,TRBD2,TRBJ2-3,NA,CASSWGLTFTDTQYF,TGTGCCAGCAGCTGGGGACTAACGTTCACAGATACGCAGTATTTT
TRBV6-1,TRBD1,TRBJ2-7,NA,CASKRPGQGPYEQYF,TGTGCCAGCAAGCGCCCGGGACAGGGGCCCTACGAGCAGTACTTC
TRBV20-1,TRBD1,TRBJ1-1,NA,CSAPTGVTEAFF,TGCAGTGCTCCGACAGGGGTCACTGAAGCTTTCTTT
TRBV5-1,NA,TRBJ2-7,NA,CASSLATGPPYEQYF,TGCGCCAGCAGCTTGGCGACAGGACCACCCTACGAGCAGTACTTC
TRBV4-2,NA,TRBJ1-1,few,CASSQDLSRFPTEAFF,TGTGCCAGCAGCCAAGATCTTAGCCGTTTCCCCACTGAAGCTTTCTTT
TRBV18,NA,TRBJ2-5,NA,CASSPPVLTQETQYF,TGTGCCAGCTCACCGCCGGTTTTGACCCAAGAGACCCAGTACTTC
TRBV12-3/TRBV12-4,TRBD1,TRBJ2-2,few,CASRVQGVGTGELFF,TGTGCCAGCAGAGTACAGGGGGTGGGCACCGGGGAGCTGTTTTTT
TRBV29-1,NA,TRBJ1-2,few,CSVEWPVVVGNGYTF,TGCAGCGTTGAATGGCCCGTTGTAGTGGGAAATGGCTACACCTTC
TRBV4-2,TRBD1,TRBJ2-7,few,CASSQEDIGQGAYEQYF,TGTGCCAGCAGCCAAGAAGATATCGGGCAGGGGGCCTACGAGCAGTACTTC
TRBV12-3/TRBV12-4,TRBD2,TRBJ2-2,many,CASSFGGGAAGELFF,TGTGCCAGCAGTTTTGGCGGGGGGGCGGCCGGGGAGCTGTTTTTT
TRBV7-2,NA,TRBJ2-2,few,CASSFGSTNTGELFF,TGTGCCAGCAGCTTCGGTTCAACGAACACCGGGGAGCTGTTTTTT
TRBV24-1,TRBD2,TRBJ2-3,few,CATGGLAEVADTQYF,TGTGCCACCGGGGGACTAGCGGAAGTAGCAGATACGCAGTATTTT
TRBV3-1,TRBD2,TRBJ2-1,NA,CASSQDLVSGRLYNEQFF,TGTGCCAGCAGCCAAGATCTAGTTAGCGGGAGGCTTTACAATGAGCAGTTCTTC
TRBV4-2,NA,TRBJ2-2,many,CASSQDRTTGATGELFF,TGTGCCAGCAGCCAAGATAGAACAACCGGAGCCACCGGGGAGCTGTTTTTT
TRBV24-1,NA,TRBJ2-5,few,CATSDPPRETQYF,TGTGCCACCAGTGATCCCCCCCGGGAGACCCAGTACTTC
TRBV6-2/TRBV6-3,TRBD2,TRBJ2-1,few,CASSYSTRGDYNEQFF,TGTGCCAGCAGTTACTCGACGCGGGGGGACTACAATGAGCAGTTCTTC
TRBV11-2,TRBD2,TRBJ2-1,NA,CDSSLGLVPLNEQFF,TGTGACAGCAGCTTAGGACTAGTGCCCCTCAATGAGCAGTTCTTC
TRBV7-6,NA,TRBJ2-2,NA,CASSLAGQGVAGELFF,TGTGCCAGCAGCTTAGCGGGGCAGGGAGTAGCCGGGGAGCTGTTTTTT
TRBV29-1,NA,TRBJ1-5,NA,CGYREEIGQPQHF,TGCGGATACAGGGAAGAAATCGGTCAGCCCCAGCATTTT
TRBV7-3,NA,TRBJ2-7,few,CASSLTEYSKQYF,TGTGCCAGCAGCTTAACCGAGTACTCCAAGCAGTACTTC
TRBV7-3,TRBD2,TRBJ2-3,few,CASSSLTSGRAGADTQYF,TGTGCCAGCAGCTCTCTGACTAGCGGGAGGGCCGGGGCAGATACGCAGTATTTT
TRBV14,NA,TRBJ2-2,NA,CASSQGRQTGELFF,TGTGCCAGCAGCCAAGGAAGACAGACCGGGGAGCTGTTTTTT
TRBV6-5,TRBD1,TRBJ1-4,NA,CASSLRTGWEKLFF,TGTGCCAGCAGTTTGCGGACAGGATGGGAAAAACTGTTTTTT
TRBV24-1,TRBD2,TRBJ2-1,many,CATSDLLAGGPSEQFF,TGTGCCACCAGTGATTTACTAGCGGGAGGGCCGAGTGAGCAGTTCTTC
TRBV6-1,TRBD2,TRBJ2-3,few,CASSEPGRDSREVADTQYF,TGTGCCAGCAGTGAACCCGGGAGGGACTCTAGGGAGGTTGCAGATACGCAGTATTTT